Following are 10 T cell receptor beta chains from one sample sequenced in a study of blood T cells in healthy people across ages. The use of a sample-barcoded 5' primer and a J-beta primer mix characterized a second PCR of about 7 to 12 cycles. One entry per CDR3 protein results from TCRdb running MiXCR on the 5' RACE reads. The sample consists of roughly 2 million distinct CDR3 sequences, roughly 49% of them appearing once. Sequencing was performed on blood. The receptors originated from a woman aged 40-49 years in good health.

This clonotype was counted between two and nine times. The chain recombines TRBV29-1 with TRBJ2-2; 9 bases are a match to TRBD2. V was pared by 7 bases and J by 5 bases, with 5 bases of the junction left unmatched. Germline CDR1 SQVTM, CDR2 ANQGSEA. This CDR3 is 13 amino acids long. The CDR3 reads CSGVSGGTGELFF. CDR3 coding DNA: TGCAGCGGAGTTAGCGGGGGTACCGGGGAGCTGTTTTTT.

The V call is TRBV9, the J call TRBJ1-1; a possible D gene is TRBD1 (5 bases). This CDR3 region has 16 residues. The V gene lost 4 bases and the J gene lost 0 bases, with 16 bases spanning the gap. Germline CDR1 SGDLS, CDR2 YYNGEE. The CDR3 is CASSSSGTFVNTEAFF. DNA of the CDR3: TGTGCCAGCAGCTCTTCCGGGACGTTCGTGAACACTGAAGCTTTCTTT.

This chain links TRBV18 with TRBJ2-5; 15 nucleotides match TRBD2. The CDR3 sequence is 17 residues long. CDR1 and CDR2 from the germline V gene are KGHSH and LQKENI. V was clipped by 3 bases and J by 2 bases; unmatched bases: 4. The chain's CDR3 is CASSPMGLAGGQETQYF. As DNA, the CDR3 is TGTGCCAGCTCACCGATGGGACTAGCGGGGGGTCAAGAGACCCAGTACTTC. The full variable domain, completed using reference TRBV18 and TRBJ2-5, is NAGVMQNPRHLVRRRGQEARLRCSPMKGHSHVYWYRQLPEEGLKFMVYLQKENIIDESGMPKERFSAEFPKEGPSILRIQQVVRGDSAAYFCASSPMGLAGGQETQYFGPGTRLLVL.

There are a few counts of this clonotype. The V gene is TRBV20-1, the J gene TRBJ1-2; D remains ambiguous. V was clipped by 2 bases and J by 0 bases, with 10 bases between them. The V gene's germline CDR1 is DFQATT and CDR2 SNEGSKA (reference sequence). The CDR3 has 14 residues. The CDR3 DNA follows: TGCAGTGCTAGATCCTCGACTTCTAACTATGGCTACACCTTC. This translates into CSARSSTSNYGYTF.

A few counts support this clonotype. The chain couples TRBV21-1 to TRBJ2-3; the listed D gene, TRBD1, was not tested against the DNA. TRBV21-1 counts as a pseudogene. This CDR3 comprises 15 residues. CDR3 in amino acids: CASRGTRQETDTQYF. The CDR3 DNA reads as TGTGCCAGCAGGGGGACACGGCAAGAAACAGATACGCAGTATTTT.

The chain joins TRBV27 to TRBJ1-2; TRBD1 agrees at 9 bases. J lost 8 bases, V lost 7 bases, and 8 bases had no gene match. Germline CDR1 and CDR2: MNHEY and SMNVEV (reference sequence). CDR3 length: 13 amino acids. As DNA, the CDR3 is TGTGCCAGCAAAGCCGGGACAGGGTTAGGCTACACCTTC. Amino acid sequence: CASKAGTGLGYTF.

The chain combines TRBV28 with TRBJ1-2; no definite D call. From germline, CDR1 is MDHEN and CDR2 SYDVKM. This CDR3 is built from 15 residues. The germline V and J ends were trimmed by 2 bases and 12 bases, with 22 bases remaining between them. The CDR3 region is CASSLLGEVGSYHTF. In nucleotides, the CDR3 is TGTGCCAGCAGTTTACTTGGGGAGGTGGGCTCCTATCACACCTTC.

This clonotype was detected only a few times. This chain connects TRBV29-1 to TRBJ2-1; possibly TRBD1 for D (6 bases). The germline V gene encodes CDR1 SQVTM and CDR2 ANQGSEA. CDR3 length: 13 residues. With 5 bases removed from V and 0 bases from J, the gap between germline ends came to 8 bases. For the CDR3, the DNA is TGCAGCGTTACAGGGCTCTCCTACAATGAGCAGTTCTTC. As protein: CSVTGLSYNEQFF.

The CDR3 reads CASSGLAGPKKETQYF. As DNA, the CDR3 is TGTGCCAGCAGTGGGCTAGCGGGACCTAAAAAAGAGACCCAGTACTTC. This chain uses TRBV6-2 or TRBV6-3 with TRBJ2-5, with TRBD2 matching 9 bases. J gave up 3 bases and V 5 bases, and 10 bases lay outside the gene matches. From germline, CDR1 is MNHEY and CDR2 SVGEGT. The CDR3 runs 16 residues.

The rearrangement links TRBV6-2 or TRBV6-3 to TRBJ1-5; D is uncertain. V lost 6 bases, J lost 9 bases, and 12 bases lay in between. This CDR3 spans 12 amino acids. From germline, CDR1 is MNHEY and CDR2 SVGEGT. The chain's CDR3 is CASSPIVGPQHF. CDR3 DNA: TGTGCCAGCAGCCCCATTGTAGGGCCCCAGCATTTT.